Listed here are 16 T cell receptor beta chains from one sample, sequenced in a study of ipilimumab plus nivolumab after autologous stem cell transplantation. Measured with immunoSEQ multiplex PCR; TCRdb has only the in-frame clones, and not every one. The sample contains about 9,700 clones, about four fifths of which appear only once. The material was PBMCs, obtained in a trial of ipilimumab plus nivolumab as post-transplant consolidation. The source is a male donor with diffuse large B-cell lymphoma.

Written as DNA, the CDR3 is TGTGCCAGCAGCTTAGGTGGGGGAGTGGCTGAAGCTTTCTTT. Translation: CASSLGGGVAEAFF. J is TRBJ1-1 and V is TRBV7-6; D perhaps matches TRBD1 (5 bases). V lost 1 base to trimming and J lost 6 bases, with 12 bases between them. Germline CDR1 reads SGHVS; CDR2 reads FNYEAQ. This CDR3 spans 14 amino acids.

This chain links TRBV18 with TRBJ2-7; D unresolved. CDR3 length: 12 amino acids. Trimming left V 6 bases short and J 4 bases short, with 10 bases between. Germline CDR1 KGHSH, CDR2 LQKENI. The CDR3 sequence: CASSKDRYEQYF. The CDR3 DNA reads TGTGCCAGCTCGAAAGATCGGTACGAGCAGTACTTC.

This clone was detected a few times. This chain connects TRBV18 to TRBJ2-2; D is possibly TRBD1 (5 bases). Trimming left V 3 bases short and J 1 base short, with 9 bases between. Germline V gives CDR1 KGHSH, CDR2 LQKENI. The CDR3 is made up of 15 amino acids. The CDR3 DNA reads TGTGCCAGCTCACCTATTGGACAGAACACCGGGGAGCTGTTTTTT. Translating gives CASSPIGQNTGELFF.

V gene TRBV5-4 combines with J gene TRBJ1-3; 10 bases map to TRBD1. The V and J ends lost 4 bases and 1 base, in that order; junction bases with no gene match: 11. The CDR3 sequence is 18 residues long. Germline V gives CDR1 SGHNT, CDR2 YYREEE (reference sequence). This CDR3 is CASSPASGQGSSGNTIYF. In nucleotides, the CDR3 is TGTGCCAGCAGCCCGGCGTCGGGACAGGGGAGTTCTGGAAACACCATATATTTT.

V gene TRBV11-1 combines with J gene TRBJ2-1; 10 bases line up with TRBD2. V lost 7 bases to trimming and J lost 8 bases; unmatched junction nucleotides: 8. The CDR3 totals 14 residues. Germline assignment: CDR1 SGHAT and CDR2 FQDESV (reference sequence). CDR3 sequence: CASNIAGGADEQFF. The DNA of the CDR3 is TGTGCCAGCAACATAGCGGGGGGCGCCGATGAGCAGTTCTTC.

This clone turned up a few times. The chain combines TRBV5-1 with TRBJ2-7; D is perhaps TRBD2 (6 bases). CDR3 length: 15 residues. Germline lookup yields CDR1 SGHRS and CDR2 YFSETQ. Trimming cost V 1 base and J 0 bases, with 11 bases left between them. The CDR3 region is CASSLRPGDSYEQYF. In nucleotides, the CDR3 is TGCGCCAGCAGCTTGCGTCCGGGGGACTCCTACGAGCAGTACTTC.

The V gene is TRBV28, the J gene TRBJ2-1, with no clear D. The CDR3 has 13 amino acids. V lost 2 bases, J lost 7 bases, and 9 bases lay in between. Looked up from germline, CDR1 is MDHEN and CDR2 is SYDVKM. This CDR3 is CASSLPVRNEQFF. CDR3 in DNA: TGTGCCAGCAGTTTACCGGTTAGGAATGAGCAGTTCTTC.

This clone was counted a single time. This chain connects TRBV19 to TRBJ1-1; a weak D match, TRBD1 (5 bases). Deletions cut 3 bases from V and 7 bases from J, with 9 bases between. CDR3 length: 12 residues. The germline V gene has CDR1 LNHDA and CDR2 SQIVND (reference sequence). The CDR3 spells CASSIMGREAFF. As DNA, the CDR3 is TGTGCCAGTAGTATTATGGGACGTGAAGCTTTCTTT.

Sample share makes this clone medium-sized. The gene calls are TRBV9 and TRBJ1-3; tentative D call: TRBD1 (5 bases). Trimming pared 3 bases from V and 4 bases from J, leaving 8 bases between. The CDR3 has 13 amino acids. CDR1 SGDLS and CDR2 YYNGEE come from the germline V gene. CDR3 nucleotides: TGTGCCAGCAGCGACGCAGGGGGAAACACCATATATTTT. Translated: CASSDAGGNTIYF.

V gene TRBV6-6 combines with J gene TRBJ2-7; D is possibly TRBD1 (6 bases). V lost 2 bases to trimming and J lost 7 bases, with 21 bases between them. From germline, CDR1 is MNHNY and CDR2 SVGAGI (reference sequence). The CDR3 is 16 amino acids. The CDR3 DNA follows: TGTGCCAGCAGTTACGGGCCTGACAGGCCCAGTGGGGAGCAGTACTTC. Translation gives CASSYGPDRPSGEQYF.

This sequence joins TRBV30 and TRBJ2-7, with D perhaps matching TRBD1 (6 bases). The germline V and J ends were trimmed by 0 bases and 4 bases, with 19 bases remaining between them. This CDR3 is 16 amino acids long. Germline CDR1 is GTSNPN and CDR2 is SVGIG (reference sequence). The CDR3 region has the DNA TGTGCCTGGAGTGTCCCGGACAGTCTCACGAAGTACGAGCAGTACTTC. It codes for CAWSVPDSLTKYEQYF.

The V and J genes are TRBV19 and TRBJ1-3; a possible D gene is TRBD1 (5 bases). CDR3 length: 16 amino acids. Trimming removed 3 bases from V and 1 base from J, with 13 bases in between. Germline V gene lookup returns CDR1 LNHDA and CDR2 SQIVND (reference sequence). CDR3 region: CASSIPGAISGNTIYF. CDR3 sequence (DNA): TGTGCCAGTAGTATCCCTGGGGCTATATCTGGAAACACCATATATTTT.

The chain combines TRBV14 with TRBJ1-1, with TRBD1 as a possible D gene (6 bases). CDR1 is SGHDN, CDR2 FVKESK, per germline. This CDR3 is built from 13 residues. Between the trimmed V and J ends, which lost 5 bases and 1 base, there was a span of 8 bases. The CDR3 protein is CASSWTANTEAFF. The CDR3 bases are TGTGCCAGCAGCTGGACAGCGAACACTGAAGCTTTCTTT.

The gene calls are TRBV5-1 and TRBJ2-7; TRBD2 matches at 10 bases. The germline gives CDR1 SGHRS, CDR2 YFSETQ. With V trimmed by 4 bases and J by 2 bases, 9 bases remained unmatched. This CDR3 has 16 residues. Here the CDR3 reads CASSAGGAGGTYEQYF. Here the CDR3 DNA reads TGCGCCAGCAGCGCGGGCGGAGCGGGGGGGACCTACGAGCAGTACTTC.

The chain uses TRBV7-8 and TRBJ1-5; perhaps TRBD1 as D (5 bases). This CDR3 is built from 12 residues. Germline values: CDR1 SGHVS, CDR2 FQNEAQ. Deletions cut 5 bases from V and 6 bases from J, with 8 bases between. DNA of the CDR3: TGTGCCAGCAGCCGGGACGGTCAGCCCCAGCATTTT. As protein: CASSRDGQPQHF.

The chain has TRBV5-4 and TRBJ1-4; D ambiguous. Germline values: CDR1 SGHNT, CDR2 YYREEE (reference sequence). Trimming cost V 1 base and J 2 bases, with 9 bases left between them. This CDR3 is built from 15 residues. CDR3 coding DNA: TGTGCCAGCAGCTTGTTCGGAGGGACTAATGAAAAACTGTTTTTT. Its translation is CASSLFGGTNEKLFF. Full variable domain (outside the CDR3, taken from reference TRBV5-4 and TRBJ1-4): ETGVTQSPTHLIKTRGQQVTLRCSSQSGHNTVSWYQQALGQGPQFIFQYYREEENGRGNFPPRFSGLQFPNYSSELNVNALELDDSALYLCASSLFGGTNEKLFFGSGTQLSVL.